The 2 T cell receptor beta chains below all came from one sample that was sequenced in a study of Ad26.COV2.S vaccination and SARS-CoV-2 variants. Treatment: around 19 received Ad26.COV2.S at low or high dose, single or two shots; about 5 received placebo; per-sample allocation not given. Day 63 following the first vaccine or placebo injection was when the samples were taken. Assay: immunoSEQ multiplex PCR; the TCRdb copy retains only in-frame clones and omits some. The sample includes 450,000 to 550,000 clones, roughly 89% of them seen just once. Material: peripheral blood, obtained in a trial of Ad26.COV2.S vaccine versus placebo. These receptors originate from a person between 18 and 59 years old who received the Ad26.COV2.S COVID-19 vaccine or a placebo.

Regarding this clone: The same CDR3 can be traced to other DNA sequences in this sample. The chain couples TRBV19 to TRBJ1-2; no reliable D call. The CDR3 covers 13 residues. Germline CDR1 and CDR2: LNHDA and SQIVND (reference sequence). With 3 bases removed from V and 4 bases from J, the gap between germline ends came to 9 bases. CDR3 protein: CASSINRAYGYTF. CDR3 nucleotide sequence: TGTGCCAGTAGTATCAACCGGGCCTATGGCTACACCTTC.

The chain links TRBV11-3 to TRBJ2-7, with D perhaps being TRBD1 or TRBD2 (5 bases each). Germline V CDR1 and CDR2: SGHNT, YENEEA. The length of the CDR3 is 13 residues. Trimming stripped 5 bases from V and 6 bases from J, with 14 bases between. CDR3 in DNA: TGTGCCAGCAGCGAAGGGACGGCCGGCGAGCAGTACTTC. Translated: CASSEGTAGEQYF.